In its sample, the clone carrying this T cell receptor beta chain was seen many times. Germline V gene data show CDR1 as MNHEY and CDR2 as SVGAGI. V lost 1 base and J 4 bases, leaving 7 bases between the germline ends. This CDR3 has 13 residues. Researchers prepared the TCRbeta library using unique molecular identifiers, the study reports. TCRdb reanalysed the PCR reads using MiXCR and keeps one entry per CDR3 protein. The data contain about 92,000 distinct CDR3 sequences, 12% of them singletons. The sample originates from a study of T-cell reconstitution after alpha-beta-depleted transplantation in children.

The TCR sequence derives from a human donor who donated a stem cell graft to a child with inherited bone marrow failure. The gene calls are TRBV6-5 and TRBJ1-2; D perhaps matches TRBD1 (5 bases). Sample: PBMCs from the stem cell graft donor, taken from the stem cell graft. The CDR3 is CASSYWRGYGYTF. CDR3 nucleotides: TGTGCCAGCAGTTACTGGAGGGGCTATGGCTACACCTTC.